The text below deals with one T cell receptor beta chain. Its cognate antigen is unknown. Deep-level sequencing, detecting one cell in 200,000, covered ex vivo memory CD4+. The method was immunoSEQ multiplex PCR; TCRdb's version includes in-frame clones alone and lacks a portion of them. The sample contains about 25,000 clones, approximately 80% of which appear only once. The sample is drawn from a study of human CD4 T cells and Enterobacteriaceae. Whole-study findings and limits: In the top 5%: 11 of 19 and about 60% of the roughly 30 cross-reactive clonotypes.

Trimming took off 8 bases at V and 0 bases at J, with 13 bases between the two ends. The CDR3 extends over 14 amino acids. Germline CDR1 and CDR2: MNHNS and SASEGT. The memory gate held CD4+ cells that were not CD45RA+CCR7+CD95- naive cells, over 95% pure. Total CD4+ T cells and monocytes came from CD4/CD14 microbead positive selection. The chain combines TRBV6-1 with TRBJ1-1; D unresolved. The sequenced sample was memory CD4+ T cells from blood. This receptor was obtained from a human donor in good health. The CDR3 DNA sequence: TGTGCCAGCGGGGTCACAGCCATGAACACTGAAGCTTTCTTT. Protein product: CASGVTAMNTEAFF.